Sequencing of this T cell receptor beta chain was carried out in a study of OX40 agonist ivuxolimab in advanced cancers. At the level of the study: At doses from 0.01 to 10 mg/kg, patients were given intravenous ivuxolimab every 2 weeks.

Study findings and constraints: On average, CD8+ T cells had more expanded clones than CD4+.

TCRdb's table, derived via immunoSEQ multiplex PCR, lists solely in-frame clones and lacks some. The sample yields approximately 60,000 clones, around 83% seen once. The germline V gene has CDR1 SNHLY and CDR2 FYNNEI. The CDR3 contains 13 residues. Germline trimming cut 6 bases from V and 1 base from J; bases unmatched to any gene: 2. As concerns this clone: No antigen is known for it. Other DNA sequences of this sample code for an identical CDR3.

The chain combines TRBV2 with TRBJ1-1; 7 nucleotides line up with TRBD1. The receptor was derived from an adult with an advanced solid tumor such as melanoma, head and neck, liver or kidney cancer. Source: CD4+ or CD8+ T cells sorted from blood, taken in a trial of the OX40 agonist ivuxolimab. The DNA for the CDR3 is TGTGCCAGCAGAGACAGGGAGAACACTGAAGCTTTCTTT. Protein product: CASRDRENTEAFF.